The rows below give T cell receptor beta chains drawn from one sample of a study of OX40 agonist ivuxolimab in advanced cancers. TCRdb's table, derived via immunoSEQ multiplex PCR, lists solely in-frame clones and lacks some. The repertoire holds 90,000 to 100,000 clones, with 75% to 95% as singletons. Here the sequenced sample was CD4+ or CD8+ T cells sorted from blood, taken in a trial of the OX40 agonist ivuxolimab. The receptors originated from an adult with an advanced solid tumor such as melanoma, head and neck, liver or kidney cancer. The CDR3 runs from the conserved cysteine through the conserved F or W. Fields, in order: V gene, clone size, D gene, CDR3 length, J gene, CDR3 DNA, CDR3 protein. A D gene is named only where the DNA matches it firmly. Clone size is given for some rows only: seen once, a few or many times, or a class if the clone is expanded.

TRBV7-8	NA	NA	13	TRBJ1-5	TGTGCCAGCAGCCCCGAATTAAATCAGCCCCAGCATTTT	CASSPELNQPQHF
TRBV5-8	NA	NA	13	TRBJ2-3	TGTGCCTCCCCCCGGGCTAGCACAGATACGCAGTATTTT	CASPRASTDTQYF
TRBV18	few	TRBD1	16	TRBJ1-4	TGTGCCAGCTCACCACCCAACAGGGGGTATAATGAAAAACTGTTTTTT	CASSPPNRGYNEKLFF
TRBV28	once	NA	12	TRBJ1-2	TGTGCCAGCGAGACCGGCCGCTATGGCTACACCTTC	CASETGRYGYTF
TRBV28	NA	NA	13	TRBJ2-1	TGTGCCATTAACTCCTACCTTTACAATGAGCAGTTCTTC	CAINSYLYNEQFF
TRBV10-1	NA	TRBD1	16	TRBJ2-1	TGCGCCAGCAGTGAGTCGACAGGGAGCTCCTACAATGAGCAGTTCTTC	CASSESTGSSYNEQFF
TRBV28	NA	NA	15	TRBJ1-4	TGTGCCAGCAGGGCCCAGGGCGGTCTTAATGAAAAACTGTTTTTT	CASRAQGGLNEKLFF
TRBV5-1	NA	NA	18	TRBJ2-6	TGCGCCAGCAGCTTGGTACACACGAAGATTCCTGGGGCCAACGTCCTGACTTTC	CASSLVHTKIPGANVLTF
TRBV5-1	NA	TRBD2	16	TRBJ2-1	TGCGCCAGCAGCCCGCGGACTAGCGGGAGTGGCAATGAGCAGTTCTTC	CASSPRTSGSGNEQFF
TRBV5-1	NA	NA	15	TRBJ2-3	TGCGCCAGCAGTTACCGACTAGACTCCACAGATACGCAGTATTTT	CASSYRLDSTDTQYF
TRBV29-1	NA	NA	12	TRBJ2-3	TGCAGCGTTGTTCAGGGCACAGATACGCAGTATTTT	CSVVQGTDTQYF